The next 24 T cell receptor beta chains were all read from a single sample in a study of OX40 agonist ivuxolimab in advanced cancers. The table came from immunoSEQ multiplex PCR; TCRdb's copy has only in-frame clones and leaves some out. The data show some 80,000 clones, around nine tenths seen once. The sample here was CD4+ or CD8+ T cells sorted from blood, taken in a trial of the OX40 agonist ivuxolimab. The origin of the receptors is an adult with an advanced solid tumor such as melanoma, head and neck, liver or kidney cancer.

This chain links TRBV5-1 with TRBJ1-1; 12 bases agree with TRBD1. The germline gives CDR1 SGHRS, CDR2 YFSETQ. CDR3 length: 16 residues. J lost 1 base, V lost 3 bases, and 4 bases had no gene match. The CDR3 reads CASSYGTGGENTEAFF. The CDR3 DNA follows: TGCGCCAGCAGCTATGGGACAGGGGGCGAGAACACTGAAGCTTTCTTT. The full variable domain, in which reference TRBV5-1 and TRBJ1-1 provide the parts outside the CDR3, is KAGVTQTPRYLIKTRGQQVTLSCSPISGHRSVSWYQQTPGQGLQFLFEYFSETQRNKGNFPGRFSGRQFSNSRSEMNVSTLELGDSALYLCASSYGTGGENTEAFFGQGTRLTVV.

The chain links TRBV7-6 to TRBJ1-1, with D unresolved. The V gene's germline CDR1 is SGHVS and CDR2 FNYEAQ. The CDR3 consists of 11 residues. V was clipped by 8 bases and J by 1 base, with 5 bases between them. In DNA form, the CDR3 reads TGTGCCAGCGCATCGAACACTGAAGCTTTCTTT. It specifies CASASNTEAFF.

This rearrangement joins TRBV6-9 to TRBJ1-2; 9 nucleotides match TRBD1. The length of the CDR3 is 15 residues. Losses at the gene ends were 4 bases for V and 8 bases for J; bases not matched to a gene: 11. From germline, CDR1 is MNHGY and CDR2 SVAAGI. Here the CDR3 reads CASSSSPGTGFGYTF. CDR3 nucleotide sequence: TGTGCCAGCAGTTCGAGTCCCGGGACAGGGTTCGGCTACACCTTC.

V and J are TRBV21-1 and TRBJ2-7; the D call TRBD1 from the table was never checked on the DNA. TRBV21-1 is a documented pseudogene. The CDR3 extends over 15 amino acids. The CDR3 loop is CASPLEVAGPHEQYF. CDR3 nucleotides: TGTGCCAGCCCCCTCGAGGTGGCAGGGCCCCACGAGCAGTACTTC.

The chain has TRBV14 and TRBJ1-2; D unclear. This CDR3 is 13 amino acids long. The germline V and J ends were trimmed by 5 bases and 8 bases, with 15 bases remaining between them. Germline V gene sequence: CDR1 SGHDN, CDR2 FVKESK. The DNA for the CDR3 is TGTGCCAGCAGCACCAACATCGTAAACGGCTACACCTTC. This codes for CASSTNIVNGYTF.

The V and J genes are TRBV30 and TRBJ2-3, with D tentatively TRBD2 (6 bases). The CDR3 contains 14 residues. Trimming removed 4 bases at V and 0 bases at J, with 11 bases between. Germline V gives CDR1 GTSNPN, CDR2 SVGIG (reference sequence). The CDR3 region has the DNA TGTGCCTGGACCGTGGGACTCAGCACAGATACGCAGTATTTT. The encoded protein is CAWTVGLSTDTQYF.

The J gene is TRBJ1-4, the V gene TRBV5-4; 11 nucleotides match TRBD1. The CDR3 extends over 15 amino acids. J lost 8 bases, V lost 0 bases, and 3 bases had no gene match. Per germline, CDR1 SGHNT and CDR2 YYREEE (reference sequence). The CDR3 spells CASSLAGQGGEKLFF. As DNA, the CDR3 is TGTGCCAGCAGCTTGGCGGGACAGGGGGGAGAAAAACTGTTTTTT.

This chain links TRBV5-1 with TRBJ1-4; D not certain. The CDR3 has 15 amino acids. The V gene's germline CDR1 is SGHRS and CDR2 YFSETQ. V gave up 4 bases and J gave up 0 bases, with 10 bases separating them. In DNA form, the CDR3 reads TGCGCCAGCAGCCCGGACCAGGCAACTAATGAAAAACTGTTTTTT. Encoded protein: CASSPDQATNEKLFF.

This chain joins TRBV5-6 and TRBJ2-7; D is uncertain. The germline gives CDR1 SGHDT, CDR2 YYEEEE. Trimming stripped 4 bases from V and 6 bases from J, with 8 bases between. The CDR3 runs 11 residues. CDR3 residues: CASSVGFEQYF. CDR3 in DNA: TGTGCCAGCAGCGTGGGGTTCGAGCAGTACTTC.

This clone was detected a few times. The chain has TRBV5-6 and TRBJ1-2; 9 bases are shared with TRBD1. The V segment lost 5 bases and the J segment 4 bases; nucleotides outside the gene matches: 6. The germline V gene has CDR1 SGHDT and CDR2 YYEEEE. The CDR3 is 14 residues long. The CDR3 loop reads CASRPDRGGYGYTF. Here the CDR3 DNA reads TGTGCCAGCAGGCCAGACAGGGGGGGCTATGGCTACACCTTC.

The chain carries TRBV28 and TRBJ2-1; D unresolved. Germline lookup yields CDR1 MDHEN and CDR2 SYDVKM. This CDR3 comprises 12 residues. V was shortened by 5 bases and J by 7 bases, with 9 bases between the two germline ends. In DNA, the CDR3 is TGTGCCAGCAGTCCTCTAGTGAATGAGCAGTTCTTC. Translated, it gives CASSPLVNEQFF.

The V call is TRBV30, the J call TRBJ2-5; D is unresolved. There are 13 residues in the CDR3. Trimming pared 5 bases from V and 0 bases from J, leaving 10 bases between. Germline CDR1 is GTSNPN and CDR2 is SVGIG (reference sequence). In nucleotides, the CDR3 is TGTGCCTGGGGGCGGACCCACCAAGAGACCCAGTACTTC. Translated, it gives CAWGRTHQETQYF.

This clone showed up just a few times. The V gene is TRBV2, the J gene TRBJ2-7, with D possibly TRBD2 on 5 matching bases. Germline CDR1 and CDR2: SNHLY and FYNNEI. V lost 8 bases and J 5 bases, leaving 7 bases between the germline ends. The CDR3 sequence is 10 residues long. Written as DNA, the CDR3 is TGTGCCAGCGAGAGGGACGAGCAGTACTTC. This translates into CASERDEQYF.

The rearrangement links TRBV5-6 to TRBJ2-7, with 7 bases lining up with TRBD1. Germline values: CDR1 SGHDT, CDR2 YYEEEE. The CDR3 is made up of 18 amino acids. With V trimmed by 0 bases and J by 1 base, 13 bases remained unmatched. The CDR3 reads CASSLGPPQGDWSYEQYF. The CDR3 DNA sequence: TGTGCCAGCAGCTTGGGCCCCCCTCAGGGGGATTGGTCCTACGAGCAGTACTTC.

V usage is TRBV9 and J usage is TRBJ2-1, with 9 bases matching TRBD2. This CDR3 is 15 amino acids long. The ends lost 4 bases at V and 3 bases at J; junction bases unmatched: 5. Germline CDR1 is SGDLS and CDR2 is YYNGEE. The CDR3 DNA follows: TGTGCCAGCAGCCTTAGCGGGAGCGGCTACAATGAGCAGTTCTTC. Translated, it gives CASSLSGSGYNEQFF.

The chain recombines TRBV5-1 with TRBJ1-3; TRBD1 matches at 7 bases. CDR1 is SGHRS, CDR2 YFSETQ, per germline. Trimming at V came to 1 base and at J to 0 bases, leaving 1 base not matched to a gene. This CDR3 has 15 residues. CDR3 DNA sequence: TGCGCCAGCAGCTTGCAGGGGGGCTCTGGAAACACCATATATTTT. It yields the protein CASSLQGGSGNTIYF.

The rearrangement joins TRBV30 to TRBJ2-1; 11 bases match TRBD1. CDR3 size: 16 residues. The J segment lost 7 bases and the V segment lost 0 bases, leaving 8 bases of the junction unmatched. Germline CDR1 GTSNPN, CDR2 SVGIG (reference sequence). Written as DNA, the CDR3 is TGTGCCTGGAGTGTATATGGGACAGGGGGGCGTAATGAGCAGTTCTTC. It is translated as CAWSVYGTGGRNEQFF.

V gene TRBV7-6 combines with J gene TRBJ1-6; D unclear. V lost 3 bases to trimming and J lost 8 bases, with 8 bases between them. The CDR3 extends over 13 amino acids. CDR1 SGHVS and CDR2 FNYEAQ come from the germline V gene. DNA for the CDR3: TGTGCCAGCAGCTTGACTCAGGATTCACCCCTCCACTTT. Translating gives CASSLTQDSPLHF. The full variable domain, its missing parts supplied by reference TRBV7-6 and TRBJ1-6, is GAGVSQSPRYKVTKRGQDVALRCDPISGHVSLYWYRQALGQGPEFLTYFNYEAQQDKSGLPNDRFSAERPEGSISTLTIQRTEQRDSAMYRCASSLTQDSPLHFGNGTRLTVT.

The CDR3 sequence: CASSLAAGGTGNTIYF. The CDR3 nucleotides read TGTGCCAGCAGCTTAGCCGCCGGGGGAACTGGAAACACCATATATTTT. The chain couples TRBV7-2 to TRBJ1-3, with a possible D match to TRBD1 (5 bases). The CDR3 extends over 16 amino acids. The ends were cut back, 0 bases at V and 2 bases at J, with 11 bases in the middle. CDR1 SGHTA and CDR2 FQGNSA come from the germline V gene. Filled out from reference TRBV7-2 and TRBJ1-3, the complete variable domain reads GAGVSQSPSNKVTEKGKDVELRCDPISGHTALYWYRQSLGQGLEFLIYFQGNSAPDKSGLPSDRFSAERTGGSVSTLTIQRTQQEDSAVYLCASSLAAGGTGNTIYFGEGSWLTVV.

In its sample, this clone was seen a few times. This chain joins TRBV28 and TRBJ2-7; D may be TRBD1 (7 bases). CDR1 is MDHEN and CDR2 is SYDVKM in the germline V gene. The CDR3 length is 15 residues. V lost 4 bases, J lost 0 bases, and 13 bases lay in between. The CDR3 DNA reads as TGTGCCAGCAGTTCGGAGGGGGCCCACTCCTACGAGCAGTACTTC. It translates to CASSSEGAHSYEQYF. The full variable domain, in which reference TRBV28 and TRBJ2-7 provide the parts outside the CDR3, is DVKVTQSSRYLVKRTGEKVFLECVQDMDHENMFWYRQDPGLGLRLIYFSYDVKMKEKGDIPEGYSVSREKKERFSLILESASTNQTSMYLCASSSEGAHSYEQYFGPGTRLTVT.

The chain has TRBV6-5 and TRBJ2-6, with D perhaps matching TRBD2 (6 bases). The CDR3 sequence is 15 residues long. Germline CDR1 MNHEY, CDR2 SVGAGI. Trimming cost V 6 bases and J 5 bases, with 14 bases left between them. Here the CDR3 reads CASSLGLPRANVLTF. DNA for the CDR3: TGTGCCAGCAGCCTAGGACTACCAAGGGCCAACGTCCTGACTTTC.

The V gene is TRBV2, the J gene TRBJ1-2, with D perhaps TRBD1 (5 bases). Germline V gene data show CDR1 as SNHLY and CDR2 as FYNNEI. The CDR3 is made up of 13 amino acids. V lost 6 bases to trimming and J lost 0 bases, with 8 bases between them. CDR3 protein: CASRTASNYGYTF. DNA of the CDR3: TGTGCCAGCAGGACAGCTTCTAACTATGGCTACACCTTC.

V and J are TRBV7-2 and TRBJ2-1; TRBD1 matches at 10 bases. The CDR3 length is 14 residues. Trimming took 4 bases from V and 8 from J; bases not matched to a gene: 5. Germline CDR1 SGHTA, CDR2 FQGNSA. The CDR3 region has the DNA TGTGCCAGCAGCTCCCGGACAGGGGGGGATGAGCAGTTCTTC. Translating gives CASSSRTGGDEQFF.

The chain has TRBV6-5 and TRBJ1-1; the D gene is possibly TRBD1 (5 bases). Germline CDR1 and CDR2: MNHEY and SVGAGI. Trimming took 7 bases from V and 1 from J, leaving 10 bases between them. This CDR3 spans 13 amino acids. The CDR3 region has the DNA TGTGCCAGCACCGGGACGGCGAACACTGAAGCTTTCTTT. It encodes CASTGTANTEAFF.